This is a list of T cell receptor beta chains from one sample in a study of T cell responses to AZD1222 COVID-19 vaccine. Only in-frame clones appear in the TCRdb table, and some are missing; sequencing was by immunoSEQ multiplex PCR. Here the sample spans tens of thousands of clones, 88% being singletons. Sample: peripheral blood, taken on day 0 of AZD1222 vaccination. The origin of the receptors is an adult in good health. The CDR3 runs from the conserved cysteine through the conserved F or W. Each record gives: clone size, V gene, J gene, D gene, CDR3 DNA, CDR3 protein. The D gene is left open where the match is weak. Some rows mark clone size as missing; the rest say once, few, many or name a class of expanded clone.

-	TRBV9	TRBJ2-1	TRBD1	TGTGCCAGCAGCGCTCTCTCCCGATTACAGGGGGCATTGTTCTTC	CASSALSRLQGALFF
-	TRBV18	TRBJ2-1	TRBD2	TGTGCCAGCTCACGAACCACCCTAGCGGAGGACTCCTACAATGAGCAGTTCTTC	CASSRTTLAEDSYNEQFF
-	TRBV6-4	TRBJ2-3	-	TGTGCCAGCAGTGACGGGGCTAGCCCAGATACGCAGTATTTT	CASSDGASPDTQYF
-	TRBV7-9	TRBJ1-4	-	TGTGCCAGCAGCCCCACTGTAGATGAAAAACTGTTTTTT	CASSPTVDEKLFF
-	TRBV2	TRBJ1-2	-	TGTGCCAGCAATGGGGCGGCGGGGGGCTCTTTCGGCTACACCTTC	CASNGAAGGSFGYTF
-	TRBV5-1	TRBJ2-1	TRBD1	TGCGCCAGCAGCTTTTCGTGGACAGGGCCCTACAATGAGCAGTTCTTC	CASSFSWTGPYNEQFF
-	TRBV15	TRBJ2-1	TRBD1	TGTGCCACCAGCAGATCCGGGACAGGGGGCGCTTCCGGGCAGTTCTTC	CATSRSGTGGASGQFF
-	TRBV30	TRBJ1-4	TRBD1	TGTGCCTGGGGACAGGTAAATCGAGAAAAACTGTTTTTT	CAWGQVNREKLFF
-	TRBV15	TRBJ1-2	TRBD1	TGTGCCACCAGCAGAGATCCCCAGGGGGGTGGCTACACCTTC	CATSRDPQGGGYTF
-	TRBV7-2	TRBJ2-3	-	TGTGCCAGCAGCTTACGAGAGCCCCTCACAGATACGCAGTATTTT	CASSLREPLTDTQYF
-	TRBV6-5	TRBJ1-5	TRBD1	TGTGCCAGCAGGGGGGTCAGGGGGAGTAATCAGCCCCAGCATTTT	CASRGVRGSNQPQHF
-	TRBV15	TRBJ2-3	-	TGTGCCACCAGCTCTAGAGGCAAGAGCACAGATACGCAGTATTTT	CATSSRGKSTDTQYF
-	TRBV11-2	TRBJ2-2	TRBD2	TGTGCCAGCAGCTTCTTCGGGAGGTCCGGCCGTGACACCGGGGAGCTGTTTTTT	CASSFFGRSGRDTGELFF
once	TRBV9	TRBJ2-1	TRBD2	TGTGCCAGCAGCCCCGACCCCCTAGGACTAGCGGGCACGACTCAGCAGTTCTTC	CASSPDPLGLAGTTQQFF
-	TRBV28	TRBJ2-7	TRBD2	TGTGCCAGCAGATGGGGACTAGCCTACGAGCAGTACTTC	CASRWGLAYEQYF
-	TRBV5-4	TRBJ2-1	TRBD2	TGTGCCAGCAGCCCCGAAGGGGCTAGCGGGAGAAATGAGCAGTTCTTC	CASSPEGASGRNEQFF
-	TRBV6-2/TRBV6-3	TRBJ2-7	TRBD2	TGTGCCAGCAGTTACCTCACTAGCGGATCCTACGAGCAGTACTTC	CASSYLTSGSYEQYF
once	TRBV6-2/TRBV6-3	TRBJ1-5	TRBD1	TGTGCCAGCAGTACCCCGGGAGGGGGCTCCAATCAGCCCCAGCATTTT	CASSTPGGGSNQPQHF
-	TRBV25-1	TRBJ1-1	TRBD1	TGTGCCAGCAGTGGAGGGACAGGTGGAGCTTTCTTT	CASSGGTGGAFF
-	TRBV27	TRBJ1-4	-	TGTGCCAGCAGGCCCCTTAGGGGGGCTAATGAAAAACTGTTTTTT	CASRPLRGANEKLFF
-	TRBV3-1/TRBV3-2	TRBJ2-3	-	TGTGCCAGCAGACTCGGGGATGGCACAGATACGCAGTATTTT	CASRLGDGTDTQYF
-	TRBV29-1	TRBJ2-7	TRBD2	TGCAGCGTTGCCCCTAGCGGCTCCTACGAGCAGTACTTC	CSVAPSGSYEQYF
-	TRBV5-1	TRBJ1-5	-	TGCGCCAGCAGCTTGTCAGGGGTCGGTCAGCCCCAGCATTTT	CASSLSGVGQPQHF
-	TRBV28	TRBJ2-7	TRBD1	TGTGCCAGCAGTCCACCTTCCCGGGACAGGGGTACCTACGAGCAGTACTTC	CASSPPSRDRGTYEQYF
-	TRBV19	TRBJ1-5	TRBD1	TGTGCCAGTAGTCCCGAGGGACAGGGGCTCGGGCCCCAGCATTTT	CASSPEGQGLGPQHF
-	TRBV2	TRBJ2-5	TRBD2	TGTGCCAGCGGACCCGGGACTAATCCAGGAGAGACCCAGTACTTC	CASGPGTNPGETQYF
-	TRBV19	TRBJ1-1	-	TGTGCCAGTAGCCCGGACGGGTACGCCGCCGAAGCTTTCTTT	CASSPDGYAAEAFF
-	TRBV19	TRBJ1-5	-	TGTGCCAGTAGGAAGGGGTATAGCAATCAGCCCCAGCATTTT	CASRKGYSNQPQHF
-	TRBV6-5	TRBJ2-3	-	TGTGCCATTCAACCAAGGGGGGCCACAGATACGCAGTATTTT	CAIQPRGATDTQYF
-	TRBV5-1	TRBJ1-4	-	TGCGCCAGCAGCTTGCAGGGCGCGGAGGAAAAACTGTTTTTT	CASSLQGAEEKLFF
-	TRBV4-2	TRBJ1-1	-	TGTGCCAGCCGTACCGGGGGTCTCGGCACTGAAGCTTTCTTT	CASRTGGLGTEAFF
-	TRBV7-9	TRBJ2-1	TRBD2	TGTGCCAGCAGCTTGGGTGGACTAGCGGGGGACTACAATGAGCAGTTCTTC	CASSLGGLAGDYNEQFF
once	TRBV28	TRBJ1-5	TRBD1	TGTGCCAGCAGGGCGACAGGGCGAAATCTTCAGCCCCAGCATTTT	CASRATGRNLQPQHF
-	TRBV2	TRBJ2-1	TRBD2	TGTGCCAGCAGGGCCGGGAGCGGGACCTCCTACAATGAGCAGTTCTTC	CASRAGSGTSYNEQFF
-	TRBV27	TRBJ2-7	-	TGTGCCAGCAGTAAAGTCCAAAACTACGAGCAGTACTTC	CASSKVQNYEQYF
-	TRBV7-2	TRBJ2-3	-	TGTGCCAGCAGCTTATTCTGGCCCACAGATACGCAGTATTTT	CASSLFWPTDTQYF
-	TRBV2	TRBJ2-6	-	TGTGCCAGCAGACCACCCAGGACTGGGGCCAACGTCCTGACTTTC	CASRPPRTGANVLTF
once	TRBV14	TRBJ2-5	TRBD2	TGTGCCAGCAGCCCATCCAGTAGCGGGAGGGTCGAGACCCAGTACTTC	CASSPSSSGRVETQYF
-	TRBV6-1	TRBJ2-7	-	TGTGCCAGCAGACTAGGACTCACCTCCTACGAGCAGTACTTC	CASRLGLTSYEQYF
-	TRBV19	TRBJ2-5	TRBD2	TGTGCCAGTAGTGCGGGACTAGCGGGAACAGAGACCCAGTACTTC	CASSAGLAGTETQYF
once	TRBV6-1	TRBJ2-3	-	TGTGCCAGCAGTGAAGCATATAGTAGGGCAGCGCAGGATACGCAGTATTTT	CASSEAYSRAAQDTQYF
-	TRBV12-3/TRBV12-4	TRBJ2-1	-	TGTGCCAGCAGTTTTAGTCTACAGAATGAGCAGTTCTTC	CASSFSLQNEQFF
-	TRBV28	TRBJ1-4	TRBD1	TGTGCCAGCAGTCGCGGGACAGCAACTAATGAAAAACTGTTTTTT	CASSRGTATNEKLFF
once	TRBV28	TRBJ2-5	TRBD2	TGTGCCAGCAGTCCGGGGGGGCTACAAGAGACCCAGTACTTC	CASSPGGLQETQYF
-	TRBV6-5	TRBJ2-7	-	TGTGCCAGCATCAAAGACAAGGCGCAATACGAGCAGTACTTC	CASIKDKAQYEQYF
-	TRBV7-8	TRBJ2-7	-	TGTGCCAGCAGCTTAGAAGGGGTCGAGCAGTACTTC	CASSLEGVEQYF
-	TRBV14	TRBJ2-7	TRBD1	TGTGCCAGCAGCCAGGGACAGGATATCCAGAGAAGACTACGGGACTTC	CASSQGQDIQRRLRDF
-	TRBV7-3	TRBJ2-7	-	TGTGCCAGCAGCTTGGGTCCACGGGAGGAGCAGTACTTC	CASSLGPREEQYF
few	TRBV5-1	TRBJ2-7	TRBD1	TGCGCCAGCAAGCAGGGGGATTCCTACGAGCAGTACTTC	CASKQGDSYEQYF